The 19 T cell receptor beta chains reported below all come from one sample, sequenced in a study of T cells in Graves' hyperthyroidism and ophthalmopathy. Template material for amplifying TCR beta CDR3 regions consisted of RNA transcripts. Using the HTBI primer set, a first-round RT-PCR was run on the TCR CDR3. In TCRdb, the multiplex PCR reads were re-called with MiXCR into one record per CDR3 protein. The sample has 540,000 or so distinct CDR3 sequences, approximately 44% seen once. The sample was peripheral blood or thyroid tissue (not recorded which). The source of these receptors is an adult woman with Graves' disease, either hyperthyroidism or ophthalmopathy (not recorded which).

This clonotype has at least ten counts. The chain is built from TRBV14 and TRBJ2-7; D could derive from TRBD1 or TRBD2 (5 bases each). Germline values: CDR1 SGHDN, CDR2 FVKESK. V dropped 5 bases and J dropped 2 bases, with 10 bases sitting between them. This CDR3 contains 13 residues. The CDR3 here is CASSGDGPYEQYF. CDR3 bases: TGTGCCAGCAGCGGGGACGGTCCCTACGAGCAGTACTTC.

For this clonotype: A read error may account for a junction end that differs from germline. The chain's CDR3 is CAITETRDRGHGYTF. The CDR3 nucleotides are TGTGCCATCACTGAGACCCGGGACAGGGGGCATGGCTACACCTTC. The chain employs TRBV10-3 and TRBJ1-2; 12 nucleotides agree with TRBD1. CDR1 ENHRY and CDR2 SYGVKD come from the germline V gene. This CDR3 spans 15 amino acids.

In this sample, this clonotype turned up many times. A single base separates this from a much larger clone, so it may be a read error. CDR3 nucleotides: TGCAGCGTTGAATGGCAGGGCTACGAGCAGTACTTC. Amino acids: CSVEWQGYEQYF. V usage is TRBV29-1 and J usage is TRBJ2-7; D is perhaps TRBD1 (5 bases). The germline V gene encodes CDR1 SQVTM and CDR2 ANQGSEA. V was trimmed by 2 bases and J by 3 bases, leaving 8 bases between them. CDR3 size: 12 residues.

V is TRBV20-1 and J is TRBJ2-7, with a weak D call TRBD2 (5 bases). The germline gives CDR1 DFQATT, CDR2 SNEGSKA (reference sequence). CDR3 size: 14 residues. The V gene lost 7 bases and the J gene lost 2 bases, with 18 bases spanning the gap. The CDR3 loop reads CSDPPPGFAYEQYF. For the CDR3, the DNA is TGCAGTGATCCGCCCCCGGGATTTGCCTACGAGCAGTACTTC.

This chain joins TRBV12-3 or TRBV12-4 and TRBJ1-6; D not resolved. The CDR3 has 14 residues. Trimming shortened V by 5 bases and J by 8 bases, and 13 bases separated the two germline ends. The CDR3 bases are TGTGCCAGCAGTCTGTCGGGGAGGGATTCACCCCTCCACTTT. Residues: CASSLSGRDSPLHF.

Here the CDR3 DNA reads TGTGCCAGCAGCCAAGTTGGTCGAATGGGCAACACCATATATTTT. Protein sequence: CASSQVGRMGNTIYF. The chain is built from TRBV3-1 and TRBJ1-3; D remains ambiguous. CDR3 length equals 15 residues. Trimming cost V 1 base and J 7 bases, with 14 bases left between them. The germline V gene has CDR1 LGHDT and CDR2 YNNKEL (reference sequence).

This chain connects TRBV10-3 to TRBJ1-5, with a tentative D call TRBD1 (5 bases). The CDR3 extends over 14 amino acids. Germline V gene lookup returns CDR1 ENHRY and CDR2 SYGVKD. V was shortened by 2 bases and J by 9 bases, with 14 bases between the two germline ends. In nucleotides, the CDR3 is TGTGCCATCAGTGAGGATACAGGAGCTGGGCCCCAGCATTTT. Encoded protein: CAISEDTGAGPQHF.

This clonotype has only a few counts. The rearrangement uses TRBV24-1 and TRBJ1-1, with a tentative D call TRBD1 (5 bases). Trimming took off 0 bases at V and 9 bases at J, with 7 bases between the two ends. The CDR3 sequence is 12 residues long. Per germline, CDR1 KGHDR and CDR2 SFDVKD. The CDR3 DNA sequence: TGTGCCACCAGTGATTTGAGGGGTAAAGCTTTCTTT. This translates into CATSDLRGKAFF.

This clonotype was recorded a few times. The chain recombines TRBV2 with TRBJ1-3; tentative D call: TRBD1 (6 bases). Trimming took 4 bases from V and 4 from J, leaving 14 bases between them. Germline CDR1 SNHLY, CDR2 FYNNEI. The CDR3 contains 15 residues. The CDR3 loop is CASSGRGRGGNTIYF. CDR3 sequence (DNA): TGTGCCAGCAGTGGCAGGGGCCGCGGAGGAAACACCATATATTTT.

This rearrangement joins TRBV30 to TRBJ2-6; no clear D. The V and J ends lost 5 bases and 0 bases respectively, with 5 bases between them. CDR3 size: 13 residues. Germline CDR1 GTSNPN, CDR2 SVGIG (reference sequence). The CDR3 sequence is CAWDYSGANVLTF. The CDR3 DNA sequence: TGTGCCTGGGATTACTCTGGGGCCAACGTCCTGACTTTC.

The CDR3 sequence: CASRTNLGGYTF. In DNA form, the CDR3 reads TGTGCCAGCAGGACCAATTTAGGCGGCTACACCTTC. This chain uses TRBV6-5 with TRBJ1-2, with unresolved D. Trimming left V 6 bases short and J 8 bases short, with 13 bases between. This CDR3 comprises 12 residues. Germline CDR1 reads MNHEY; CDR2 reads SVGAGI.

With regard to this clonotype: This may stem from a read error, because a much larger clone lies one nucleotide away. The chain joins TRBV4-2 to TRBJ2-5, with TRBD2 matching over 9 bases. V trimming: 11 bases; J trimming: 4 bases; junction bases outside the gene matches: 11. Per the germline V gene, CDR1 is LGHNA and CDR2 is YNFKEQ. The CDR3 is made up of 14 amino acids. CDR3 DNA sequence: TGTGCCGGCCATAGCGGGAGTGGTGGAGAGACCCAGTACTTC. It encodes CAGHSGSGGETQYF.

This clonotype was observed at least ten times. The chain joins TRBV20-1 to TRBJ2-5; D gene uncertain. Trimming removed 3 bases from V and 5 bases from J, with 13 bases in between. The CDR3 length is 13 residues. The germline CDR1 and CDR2 sequences are DFQATT and SNEGSKA (reference sequence). CDR3 loop: CSASRSIRETQYF. The CDR3 region has the DNA TGCAGTGCTAGCCGTTCCATCCGCGAGACCCAGTACTTC.

This clonotype was counted at least ten times. V and J are TRBV12-3 or TRBV12-4 and TRBJ1-6; D remains unclear. Trimming stripped 6 bases from V and 9 bases from J, with 18 bases between. This CDR3 is 15 amino acids long. DNA of the CDR3: TGTGCCAGCAGCCTAACACATAGGACGGGTTCACCCCTCCACTTT. Protein: CASSLTHRTGSPLHF.

The chain couples TRBV5-4 to TRBJ1-5; D is unresolved. Looked up from germline, CDR1 is SGHNT and CDR2 is YYREEE (reference sequence). CDR3 length equals 13 residues. V was trimmed by 2 bases and J by 7 bases, leaving 10 bases between them. The CDR3 spells CASSLAPPQPQHF. The DNA of the CDR3 is TGTGCCAGCAGCTTAGCACCCCCCCAGCCCCAGCATTTT.

The V call is TRBV20-1, the J call TRBJ2-5; D is possibly TRBD2 (7 bases). Germline CDR1 reads DFQATT; CDR2 reads SNEGSKA (reference sequence). V lost 0 bases to trimming and J lost 5 bases, with 10 bases between them. CDR3 length equals 13 residues. This chain's CDR3 is CSAREGGAETQYF. Here the CDR3 DNA reads TGCAGTGCTAGAGAGGGGGGGGCTGAGACCCAGTACTTC.

There are many counts of this clonotype. The J gene is TRBJ2-5, the V gene TRBV7-3, with a tentative D call TRBD2 (7 bases). CDR1 and CDR2 from the germline V gene are SGHTA and FQGTGA. V was pared by 5 bases and J by 4 bases, with 17 bases between. CDR3 length: 15 amino acids. This CDR3 reads CASSHRGGGGETQYF. DNA for the CDR3: TGTGCCAGCAGCCATAGAGGGGGAGGGGGAGAGACCCAGTACTTC.

This chain links TRBV15 with TRBJ1-5; 12 bases line up with TRBD1. Germline V gene data show CDR1 as LNHNV and CDR2 as YYDKDF (reference sequence). V lost 7 bases, J lost 2 bases, and 15 bases stayed unmatched. The CDR3 is 19 residues long. The CDR3 loop is CATKPNRDRGLVGNQPQHF. The CDR3 coding sequence is TGTGCCACCAAGCCAAACCGGGACAGGGGGCTAGTTGGCAATCAGCCCCAGCATTTT.

The rearrangement joins TRBV29-1 to TRBJ1-2; 8 bases align to TRBD1. The germline gives CDR1 SQVTM, CDR2 ANQGSEA. J was trimmed by 3 bases and V by 4 bases; bases with no gene match: 10. The CDR3 sequence is 15 residues long. The CDR3 loop reads CSVGVRGQEDYGYTF. The DNA for the CDR3 is TGCAGCGTTGGGGTTCGGGGACAGGAAGACTATGGCTACACCTTC.